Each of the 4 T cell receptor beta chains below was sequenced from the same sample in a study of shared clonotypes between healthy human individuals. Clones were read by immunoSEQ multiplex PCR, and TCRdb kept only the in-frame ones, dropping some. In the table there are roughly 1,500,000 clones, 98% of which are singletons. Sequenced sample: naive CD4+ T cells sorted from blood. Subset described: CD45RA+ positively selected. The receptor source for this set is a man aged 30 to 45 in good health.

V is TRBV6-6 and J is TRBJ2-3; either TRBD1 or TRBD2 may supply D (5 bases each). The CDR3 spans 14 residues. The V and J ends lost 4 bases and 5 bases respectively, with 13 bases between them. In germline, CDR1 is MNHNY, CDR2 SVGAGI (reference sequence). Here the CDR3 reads CASSWGKGVDTQYF. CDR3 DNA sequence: TGTGCCAGCAGTTGGGGGAAGGGTGTAGATACGCAGTATTTT.

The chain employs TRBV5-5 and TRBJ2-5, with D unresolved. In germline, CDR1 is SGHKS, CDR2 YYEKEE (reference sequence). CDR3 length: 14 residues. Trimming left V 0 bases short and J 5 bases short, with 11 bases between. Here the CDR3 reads CASSLGGGLETQYF. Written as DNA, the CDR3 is TGTGCCAGCAGCTTGGGTGGTGGCCTGGAGACCCAGTACTTC.

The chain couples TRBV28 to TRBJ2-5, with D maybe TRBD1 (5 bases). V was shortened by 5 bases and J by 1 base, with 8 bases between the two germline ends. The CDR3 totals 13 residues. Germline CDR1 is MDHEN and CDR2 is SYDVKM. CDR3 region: CASSTGPQETQYF. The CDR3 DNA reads TGTGCCAGCAGTACAGGCCCCCAAGAGACCCAGTACTTC.

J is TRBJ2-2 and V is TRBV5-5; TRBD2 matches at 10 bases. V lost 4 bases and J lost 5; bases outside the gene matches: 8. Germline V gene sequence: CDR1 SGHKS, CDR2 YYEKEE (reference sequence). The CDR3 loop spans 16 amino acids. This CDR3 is CASSRLAGRTTGELFF. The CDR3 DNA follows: TGTGCCAGCAGCCGACTAGCGGGCCGCACGACCGGGGAGCTGTTTTTT.